This paragraph reports one TCR beta chain. This entry comes from a study of technical replicates of blood from several donors. Assay used: immunoSEQ multiplex PCR; TCRdb lists only in-frame clones, some missing. The sample has roughly 90,000 clones, 90% to 96% seen once; the top ten hold 0.36%. The sequenced material came from T cells isolated from PBMCs. The source of this sequence is a human donor in good health.

DNA of the CDR3: TGTGCCAGTAGTATAGGCTCCGTAGGACAGGGGTTCTACGAGCAGTACTTC. This sequence encodes CASSIGSVGQGFYEQYF. The gene calls are TRBV19 and TRBJ2-7, with 9 bases that match TRBD1. The CDR3 runs 17 residues. The J segment lost 3 bases and the V segment lost 1 base, leaving 10 bases of the junction unmatched. From germline, CDR1 is LNHDA and CDR2 SQIVND (reference sequence).